This is a list of T cell receptor beta chains from one sample in a study of identical twins. Using its own MiXCR run on the 5' RACE reads, TCRdb lists one record per CDR3 protein. Among approximately 470,000 distinct CDR3 sequences listed, approximately 15% were seen once. The sample also formed part of further work on yellow fever vaccine responses in identical twins.

Sequencing was performed on CD4+ T cells sorted from blood. The receptors derive from a woman aged 18-29 years in good health. The CDR3 runs from the conserved cysteine through the conserved F or W. The D gene is left open where the match is weak. Rows give clone size only sometimes, using once, few, many, or a class for an expanded clone.

TGCAGTGCTAGAGATCCAGCGGGGTCTTGGGGAGATACGCAGTATTTT CSARDPAGSWGDTQYF TRBJ2-3 TRBD2 few TRBV20-1
TGTGCCAGCAGCGTAGCGGGAGGGACGACAGATACGCAGTATTTT CASSVAGGTTDTQYF TRBJ2-3 TRBD2 . TRBV2
TGTGCCAGCAGCTTAGGGACCGGGACAGCCCAAGAGACCCAGTACTTC CASSLGTGTAQETQYF TRBJ2-5 TRBD1 many TRBV7-2
TGCGCCAGCAGCTTGGGGACAGCGTTTAATGAAAAACTGTTTTTT CASSLGTAFNEKLFF TRBJ1-4 . few TRBV5-1
TGTGCCAGCAGTTATAAGGGGGGACTAGCGGGGGGAACTAGCACAGATACGCAGTATTTT CASSYKGGLAGGTSTDTQYF TRBJ2-3 TRBD2 . TRBV12-3/TRBV12-4
TGCTGTGCTAGAGAGAGGACTAGCGGGATACAACTGAATGAGCAGTTCTTC CCARERTSGIQLNEQFF TRBJ2-1 TRBD2 once TRBV20-1
TGTGCCAGCAGTTACTCGAACGGAGGGGAGCTGTTTTTT CASSYSNGGELFF TRBJ2-2 . many TRBV6-2/TRBV6-3
TGTGCCTCCCTGGGGCGGGACACAGATACGCAGTATTTT CASLGRDTDTQYF TRBJ2-3 . few TRBV27
TGCAGTGCTAGAAGGGCAGGGGCCTATGGCTACACCTTC CSARRAGAYGYTF TRBJ1-2 . few TRBV20-1
TGTGCCAGCCGACTTTCGGCAGGGAGGGATACGCAGTATTTT CASRLSAGRDTQYF TRBJ2-3 . . TRBV6-1
TGTGCCAGCAGCCAAGATGTGGGTGGCGAGCAGTTCTTC CASSQDVGGEQFF TRBJ2-1 . . TRBV3-1
TGTGCCAGCAGCTTATGGGACAGAAAAGCCTACGAGCAGTACTTC CASSLWDRKAYEQYF TRBJ2-7 TRBD1 many TRBV7-9
TGCAGTGCGAGACAATGGCAAGAGACCCAGTACTTC CSARQWQETQYF TRBJ2-5 . . TRBV20-1
TGTGCCAGCAGCTTCGGGGAGCCCTACGAGCAGTACTTC CASSFGEPYEQYF TRBJ2-7 . . TRBV7-2
TGTGCCAGCAGTCCAACCAAGATACTTTACGAGCAGTACTTC CASSPTKILYEQYF TRBJ2-7 . . TRBV25-1
TGCGCCAGCAGCCAAGTACTGGGGGGGATGACACAAGAGACCCAGTACTTC CASSQVLGGMTQETQYF TRBJ2-5 TRBD2 . TRBV4-3
TGCGCCAGCAGCTTGGATTTTTCGGCTCGTTTGGGGACTGAAGCTTTCTTT CASSLDFSARLGTEAFF TRBJ1-1 . few TRBV5-1
TGTGCCAGCAGTCTGAAGGACTCGGGGGTCCACGAGCAGTACTTC CASSLKDSGVHEQYF TRBJ2-7 . few TRBV2
TGCGCCAGCAGCTACAGCCCGGGCCTCAAGGACCATGGTTCCTACGAGCAGTACTTC CASSYSPGLKDHGSYEQYF TRBJ2-7 . few TRBV5-1
TGTGCCAGCAGCACGACCCCCTGGCCTCCAGATACGCAGTATTTT CASSTTPWPPDTQYF TRBJ2-3 . few TRBV7-2
TGTGCCAGCAGTGCCGGAGGACAGGGGGCGGGTGGAGGCAATCAGCCCCAGCATTTT CASSAGGQGAGGGNQPQHF TRBJ1-5 TRBD1 . TRBV12-3/TRBV12-4
TGTGCCAGCAGCCCTAGGAGGGGACTAGCGGGAGTCGGGCCCAAAAACATTCAGTACTTC CASSPRRGLAGVGPKNIQYF TRBJ2-4 TRBD2 . TRBV11-2
TGTGCCAGCAGTCGACAGGGTTCGGCCACAGATACGCAGTATTTT CASSRQGSATDTQYF TRBJ2-3 TRBD1 . TRBV2
TGTGCCAGCAGGGGTCGGACAGGGATCAAAAACATTCAGTACTTC CASRGRTGIKNIQYF TRBJ2-4 TRBD1 . TRBV27
TGCAGTTCCAACTCCGGGACTAGCGGGAACTACGAGCAGTACTTC CSSNSGTSGNYEQYF TRBJ2-7 TRBD2 . TRBV20-1
TGTGCCAGCAGTGCACCGAATAAGGGACAGGGCACTGAAGCTTTCTTT CASSAPNKGQGTEAFF TRBJ1-1 TRBD1 . TRBV6-1
TGTGCCATCAGTGAGTTGGAGAGGGAAAAACTGTTTTTT CAISELEREKLFF TRBJ1-4 . . TRBV10-3
TGCGCCAGCAGCTTGGAATCTAGCGGGAGCAATGAGCAGTTCTTC CASSLESSGSNEQFF TRBJ2-1 TRBD2 . TRBV5-1
TGTGCCACCAGCAGAGGGGCAGGGATAGGTGAGCAGTACTTC CATSRGAGIGEQYF TRBJ2-7 . many TRBV15
TGTGCCACCAGCCTCCATGCGGCATCTGAAGCTTTCTTT CATSLHAASEAFF TRBJ1-1 . . TRBV15
TGTGCCAGCAGAAAAGGGGACTTAGGAGCCGGAGCTTTCTTT CASRKGDLGAGAFF TRBJ1-1 . many TRBV7-9
TGCGCCAGCAGCGCAACTGGACGCTCCGATGAGCAGTTCTTC CASSATGRSDEQFF TRBJ2-1 . few TRBV5-1
TGTGCCAGCAGCCAGACAGGGGGGAAAAGCTACGAGCAGTACTTC CASSQTGGKSYEQYF TRBJ2-7 TRBD1 . TRBV7-2
TGTGCCAGCAGCTTCAGGGTTACGGACAATCAGCCCCAGCATTTT CASSFRVTDNQPQHF TRBJ1-5 . . TRBV5-6
TGTGCCAGCAGCTTAGCGCGGGGTCGGGGTCGCACCGGGGAGCTGTTTTTT CASSLARGRGRTGELFF TRBJ2-2 . . TRBV7-2
TGTGCCAGCAGCCTTAGCCACGAAACGCCCAATGAGCAGTTCTTC CASSLSHETPNEQFF TRBJ2-1 . few TRBV12-3/TRBV12-4
TGCAGCGCTGGACAGGGAGAAGAGACCCAGTACTTC CSAGQGEETQYF TRBJ2-5 TRBD1 few TRBV29-1
TGTGCCAGCACTAGGCGGGACAATCAGCCCCAGCATTTT CASTRRDNQPQHF TRBJ1-5 . . TRBV2
TGTGCCAGCAGCGCCCTAGCGGGAACAGATACGCAGTATTTT CASSALAGTDTQYF TRBJ2-3 TRBD2 . TRBV11-2
TGTGCCAGCAGGGACTTCGGACGGGAGCTGTTTTTT CASRDFGRELFF TRBJ2-2 . many TRBV28
TGTGCCAGCAGTGAGGCGGTCGGGACCCAGTACTTC CASSEAVGTQYF TRBJ2-5 . . TRBV6-1
TGCGCCAGCAGCCTGAGACACTTGGACATCGCCTCCTACGAGCAGTACTTC CASSLRHLDIASYEQYF TRBJ2-7 . few TRBV4-1
TGTGCCAGCAGTACCGGGAGGGTTAGCAATGAGCAGTTCTTC CASSTGRVSNEQFF TRBJ2-1 TRBD2 few TRBV12-3/TRBV12-4
TGTGCCAGCAGTCGCTCGGACAGGGGGTTCGTAGCCTACAATGAGCAGTTCTTC CASSRSDRGFVAYNEQFF TRBJ2-1 TRBD1 few TRBV12-3/TRBV12-4
TGTGCCAGCAGTTTAGCCGGGCGGAATTACGAGCAGTACTTC CASSLAGRNYEQYF TRBJ2-7 . few TRBV28
TGTGCCTGGAGTGTCAATGAGCAGTTCTTC CAWSVNEQFF TRBJ2-1 . . TRBV30
TGCAGTGCTAGAGGTCTAGCGGACCTCTACGAGCAGTACTTC CSARGLADLYEQYF TRBJ2-7 TRBD2 . TRBV20-1
TGTGCCAGCAGTGTCGGACAGAGGAACACTGAAGCTTTCTTT CASSVGQRNTEAFF TRBJ1-1 . few TRBV12-3/TRBV12-4
TGCAGTGCTAGAACTATGACGGGCACCGGGGAGCTGTTTTTT CSARTMTGTGELFF TRBJ2-2 . few TRBV20-1
TGTGCCAGCAGTAATACAGGGGGAGGCTATGGCTACACCTTC CASSNTGGGYGYTF TRBJ1-2 TRBD1 . TRBV6-1
TGTGCCAGCTCACCCTCCAGGGATGGAGACACCGGGGAGCTGTTTTTT CASSPSRDGDTGELFF TRBJ2-2 . few TRBV18
TGTGCCAGCAGTGAAGGACAGGGTTACTATGGCTACACCTTC CASSEGQGYYGYTF TRBJ1-2 TRBD1 . TRBV2
TGTGCCAGCAGCTTTACTAGCGGGGGGCCTTACGAGCAGTACTTC CASSFTSGGPYEQYF TRBJ2-7 TRBD2 . TRBV11-2
TGTGCCAGCATATCATTCGATACGCAGTATTTT CASISFDTQYF TRBJ2-3 . . TRBV6-5
TGTGCCAGCAGCGTAGAGGGTGAGAATTCACCCCTCCACTTT CASSVEGENSPLHF TRBJ1-6 . . TRBV9
TGTGCCAGCAGCTTATCCCCCTTGGGGCCCTTTTACGAGCAGTACTTC CASSLSPLGPFYEQYF TRBJ2-7 . few TRBV7-2
TGCGCCAGCAGCCCCCCGGGCGGGAGGGCCGTAGATACGCAGTATTTT CASSPPGGRAVDTQYF TRBJ2-3 TRBD2 . TRBV5-1